The T cell receptor (beta chain) described here comes from a study of shared clonotypes between healthy human individuals. Study observations and caveats: Some clonotypes were shared by all four sorted-subset donors, while others were not shared. The non-shared ones had lower generation probabilities than the shared ones.

An assay was performed, and its level was deep. Genomic DNA from each subset was divided evenly over several immunoSEQ plates. Here immunoSEQ multiplex PCR was the method, and the copy in TCRdb shows in-frame clones only, minus some. Among about 730,000 clones listed, roughly 72% were seen once. Splitting of CD4+ cells produced CD45RA+ naive and CD45RA-negative memory subsets. This clone was seen a few times. Antigen: not known. The J segment lost 6 bases and the V segment lost 8 bases, leaving 3 bases of the junction unmatched. CDR3 size: 13 residues. Germline V gene sequence: CDR1 MGHDK, CDR2 SYGVNS. Sequenced: memory CD4+ T cells sorted from blood. Subset here: CD45RA-negative fraction. This receptor was identified in a woman aged 25 to 39 in good health. The chain is built from TRBV25-1 and TRBJ2-2; 10 bases match TRBD1. This CDR3 reads CASVDRGAGELFF. For the CDR3, the DNA is TGTGCCAGCGTGGACAGGGGGGCCGGGGAGCTGTTTTTT.